Listed below are T cell receptor beta chains from one sample, sequenced in a study of blood T cell repertoires in COVID-19. Libraries were prepared by immunoSEQ multiplex PCR; TCRdb keeps only in-frame clonotypes and omits some of them. In the table there are tens of thousands of clones, more than 65% of which are singletons. Material: peripheral blood. Every receptor here comes from a woman between 55 and 75 years old with acute or convalescent COVID-19. The CDR3 runs from the conserved cysteine through the conserved F or W. Fields, in order: J gene, V gene, CDR3 protein.

>TRBJ1-1|TRBV25-1
CASREGGDTEAFF
>TRBJ2-3|TRBV19
CASTRKARRPGTDTQYF
>TRBJ1-1|TRBV7-2
CASSSLGGKDGAFF
>TRBJ1-2|TRBV18
CASSTDRGPYGYTF
>TRBJ2-2|TRBV9
CASSPLGTSGILNTGELFF
>TRBJ2-7|TRBV14
CASSQWTSYEQYF
>TRBJ2-2|TRBV21-1
CASSKWGQGTPGTGELFF
>TRBJ2-7|TRBV5-1
CASSSDRAYEQYF
>TRBJ2-2|TRBV7-3
CASSSSLAGTGELFF
>TRBJ1-2|TRBV7-9
CASSRSVDGYTF
>TRBJ2-3|TRBV7-2
CASSLAVAGGFTDTQYF
>TRBJ1-1|TRBV30
CAWGGQGKNTEAFF
>TRBJ1-3|TRBV7-6
CASSPDSYTIYF
>TRBJ1-1|TRBV12-3/TRBV12-4
CASSSWAGTEAFF
>TRBJ2-7|TRBV7-2
CASSLAGVATYEQYF
>TRBJ1-4|TRBV11-2
CASSTGDWANEKLFF
>TRBJ2-6|TRBV13
CASSPDSSGANVLTF
>TRBJ2-5|TRBV5-6
CASSRRAGPGQETQYF
>TRBJ2-6|TRBV29-1
CSAGGGSGANVLTF
>TRBJ1-2|TRBV4-3
CASSQTTETTDYGYTF
>TRBJ2-3|TRBV7-2
CASGSTQYF
>TRBJ2-3|TRBV11-2
CASSTNRDTQYF
>TRBJ2-2|TRBV18
CASSPPPSNTGELFF
>TRBJ2-1|TRBV5-4
CASSYRDRSYNEQFF
>TRBJ1-2|TRBV9
CASSVDGGFRRGYTF
>TRBJ1-2|TRBV15
CATSRAGDYGYTF
>TRBJ1-2|TRBV7-8
CASSLGTGVSYGYTF
>TRBJ2-1|TRBV3-1/TRBV3-2
CASSQDGGLAGEGEQFF
>TRBJ2-2|TRBV5-1
CASSKKQDWPNTGELFF
>TRBJ2-7|TRBV10-1
CASSPGTSPHEQYF
>TRBJ2-7|TRBV12-3/TRBV12-4
CASSFLRELQYF
>TRBJ2-7|TRBV12-3/TRBV12-4
CASSLDGESEQYF
>TRBJ2-7|TRBV6-1
CASSEGGYYEQYF
>TRBJ1-2|TRBV19
CASSFDRSYGYTF
>TRBJ2-2|TRBV12-5
CASGRVTGPGELFF
>TRBJ1-3|TRBV19
CASSIGSSGNTIYF